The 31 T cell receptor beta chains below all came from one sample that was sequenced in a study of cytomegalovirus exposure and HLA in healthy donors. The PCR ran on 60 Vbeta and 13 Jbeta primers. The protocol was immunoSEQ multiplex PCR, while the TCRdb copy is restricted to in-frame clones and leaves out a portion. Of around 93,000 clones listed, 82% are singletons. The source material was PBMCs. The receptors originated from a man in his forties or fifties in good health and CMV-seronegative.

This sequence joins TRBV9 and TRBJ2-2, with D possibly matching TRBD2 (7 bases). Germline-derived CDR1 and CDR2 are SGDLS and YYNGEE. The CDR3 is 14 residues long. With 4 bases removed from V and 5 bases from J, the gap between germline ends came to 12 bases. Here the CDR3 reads CASSPRGATGELFF. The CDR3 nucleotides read TGTGCCAGCAGCCCCCGGGGGGCGACCGGGGAGCTGTTTTTT.

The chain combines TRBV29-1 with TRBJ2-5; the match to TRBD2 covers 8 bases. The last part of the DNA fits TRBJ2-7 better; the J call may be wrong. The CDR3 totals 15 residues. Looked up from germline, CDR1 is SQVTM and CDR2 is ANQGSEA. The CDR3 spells CSVSVGTRLFDEQYF. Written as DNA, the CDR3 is TGCAGCGTGTCTGTCGGGACTAGGCTTTTTGACGAGCAGTACTTC.

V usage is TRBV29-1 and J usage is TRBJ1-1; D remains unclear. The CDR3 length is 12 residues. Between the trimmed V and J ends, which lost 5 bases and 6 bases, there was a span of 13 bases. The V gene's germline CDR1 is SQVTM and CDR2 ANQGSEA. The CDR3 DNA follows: TGCAGCGTTCGGAGGTCAAGGGCTGAAGCTTTCTTT. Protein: CSVRRSRAEAFF. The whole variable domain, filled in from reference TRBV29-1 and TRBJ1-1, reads SAVISQKPSRDICQRGTSLTIQCQVDSQVTMMFWYRQQPGQSLTLIATANQGSEATYESGFVIDKFPISRPNLTFSTLTVSNMSPEDSSIYLCSVRRSRAEAFFGQGTRLTVV.

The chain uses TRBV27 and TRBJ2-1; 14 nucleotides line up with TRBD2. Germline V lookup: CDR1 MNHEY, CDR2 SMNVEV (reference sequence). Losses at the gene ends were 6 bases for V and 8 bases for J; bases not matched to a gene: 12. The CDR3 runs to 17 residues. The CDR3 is CASRGTSGRGWSDEQFF. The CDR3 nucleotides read TGTGCCAGCAGAGGGACTAGCGGGAGAGGGTGGTCGGATGAGCAGTTCTTC.

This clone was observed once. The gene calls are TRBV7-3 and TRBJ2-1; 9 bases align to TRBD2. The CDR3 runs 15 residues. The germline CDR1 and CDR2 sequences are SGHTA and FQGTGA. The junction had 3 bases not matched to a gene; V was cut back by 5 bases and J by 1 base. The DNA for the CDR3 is TGTGCCAGCAGCATTGCGGGGGGGTCCTACAATGAGCAGTTCTTC. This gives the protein CASSIAGGSYNEQFF.

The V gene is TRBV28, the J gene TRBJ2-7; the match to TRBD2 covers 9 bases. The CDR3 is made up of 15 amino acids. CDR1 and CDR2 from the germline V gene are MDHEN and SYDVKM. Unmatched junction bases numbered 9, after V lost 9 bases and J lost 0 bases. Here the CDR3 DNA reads TGTGCCAGTCATGGGACTAGCACAGGCTCCTACGAGCAGTACTTC. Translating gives CASHGTSTGSYEQYF.

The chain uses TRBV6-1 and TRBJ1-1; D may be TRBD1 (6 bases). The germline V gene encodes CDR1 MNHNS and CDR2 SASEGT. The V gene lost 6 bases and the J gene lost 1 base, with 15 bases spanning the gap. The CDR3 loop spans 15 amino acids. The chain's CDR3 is CASRRQGGGNTEAFF. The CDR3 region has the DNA TGTGCCAGCAGGAGGCAAGGGGGTGGGAACACTGAAGCTTTCTTT.

The CDR3 sequence is CASRQGAGGYTF. For the CDR3, the DNA is TGCGCCAGCAGACAGGGGGCAGGGGGCTACACCTTC. The chain recombines TRBV10-2 with TRBJ1-2; 9 bases align to TRBD1. CDR3 length: 12 amino acids. V trimming: 6 bases; J trimming: 8 bases; junction bases outside the gene matches: 4. Germline CDR1 WSHSY, CDR2 SAAADI.

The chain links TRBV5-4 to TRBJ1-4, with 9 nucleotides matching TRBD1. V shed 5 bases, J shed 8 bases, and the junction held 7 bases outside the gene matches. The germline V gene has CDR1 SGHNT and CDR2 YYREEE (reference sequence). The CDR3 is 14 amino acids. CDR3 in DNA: TGTGCCAGCAGTTTACAGGGGGCGGGGGAAAAACTGTTTTTT. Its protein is CASSLQGAGEKLFF.

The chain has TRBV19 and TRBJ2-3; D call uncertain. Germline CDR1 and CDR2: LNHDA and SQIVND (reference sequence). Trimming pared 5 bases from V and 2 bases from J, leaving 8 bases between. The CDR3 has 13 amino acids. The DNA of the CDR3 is TGTGCCAGTAGTCGAGCTCACACAGATACGCAGTATTTT. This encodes CASSRAHTDTQYF.

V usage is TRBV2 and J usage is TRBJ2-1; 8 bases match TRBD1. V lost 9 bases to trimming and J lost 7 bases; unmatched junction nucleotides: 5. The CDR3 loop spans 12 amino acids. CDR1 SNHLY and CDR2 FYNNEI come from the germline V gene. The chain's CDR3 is CARRTGRNEQFF. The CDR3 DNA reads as TGTGCCAGGAGGACAGGGAGGAATGAGCAGTTCTTC.

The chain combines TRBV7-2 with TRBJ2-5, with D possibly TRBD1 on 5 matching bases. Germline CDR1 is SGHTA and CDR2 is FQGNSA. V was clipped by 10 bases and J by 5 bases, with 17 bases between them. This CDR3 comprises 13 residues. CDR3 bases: TGTGCCAACGCCGACAGTCCTCAGGAGACCCAGTACTTC. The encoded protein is CANADSPQETQYF.

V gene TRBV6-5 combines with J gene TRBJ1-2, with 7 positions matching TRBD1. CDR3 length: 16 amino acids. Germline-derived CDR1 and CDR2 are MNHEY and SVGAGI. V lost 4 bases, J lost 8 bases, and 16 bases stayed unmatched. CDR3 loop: CASSFSGQVGRRGYTF. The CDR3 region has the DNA TGTGCCAGCAGTTTTAGTGGACAGGTCGGAAGGAGAGGCTACACCTTC.

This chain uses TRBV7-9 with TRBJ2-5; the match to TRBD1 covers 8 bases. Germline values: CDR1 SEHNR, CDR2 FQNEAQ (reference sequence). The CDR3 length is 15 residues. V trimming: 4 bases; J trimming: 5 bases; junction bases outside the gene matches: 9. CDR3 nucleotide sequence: TGTGCCAGCAGCTCGTTGACAGGGGAGAGGGAGACCCAGTACTTC. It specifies CASSSLTGERETQYF.

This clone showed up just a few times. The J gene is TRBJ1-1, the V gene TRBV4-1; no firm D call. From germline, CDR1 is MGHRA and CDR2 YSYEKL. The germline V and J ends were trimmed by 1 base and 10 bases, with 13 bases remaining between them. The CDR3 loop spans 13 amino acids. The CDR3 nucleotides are TGCGCCAGCAGCCAAGCTTCCATGGAGGTAGCTTTCTTT. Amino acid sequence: CASSQASMEVAFF.

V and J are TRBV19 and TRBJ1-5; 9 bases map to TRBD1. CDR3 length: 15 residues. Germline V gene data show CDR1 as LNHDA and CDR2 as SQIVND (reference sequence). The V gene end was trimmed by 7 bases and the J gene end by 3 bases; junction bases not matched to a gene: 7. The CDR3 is CASIPDRGLNQPQHF. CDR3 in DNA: TGTGCCAGTATCCCGGACAGGGGTCTCAATCAGCCCCAGCATTTT.

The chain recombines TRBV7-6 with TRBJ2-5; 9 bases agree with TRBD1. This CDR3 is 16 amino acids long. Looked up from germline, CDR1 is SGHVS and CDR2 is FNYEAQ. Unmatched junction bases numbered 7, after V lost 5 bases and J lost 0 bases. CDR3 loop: CASSLRQGGYQETQYF. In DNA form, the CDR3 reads TGTGCCAGCAGCCTTCGACAGGGGGGATACCAAGAGACCCAGTACTTC.

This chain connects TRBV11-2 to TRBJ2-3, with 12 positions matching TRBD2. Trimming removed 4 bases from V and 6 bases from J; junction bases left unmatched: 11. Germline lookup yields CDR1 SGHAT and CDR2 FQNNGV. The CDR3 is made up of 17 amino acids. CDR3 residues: CASSSTPASGRGDTQYF. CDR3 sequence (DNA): TGTGCCAGCAGCTCTACCCCCGCTAGCGGGAGGGGGGATACGCAGTATTTT.

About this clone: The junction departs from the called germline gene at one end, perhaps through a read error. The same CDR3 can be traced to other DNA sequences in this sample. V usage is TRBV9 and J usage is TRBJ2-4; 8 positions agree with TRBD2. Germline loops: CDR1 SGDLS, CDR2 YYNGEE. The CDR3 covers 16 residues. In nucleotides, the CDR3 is TGCGCCAGCAGCGTCGGGAGGGCGGACGACAAAAACATTCAGTACTTC. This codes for CASSVGRADDKNIQYF.

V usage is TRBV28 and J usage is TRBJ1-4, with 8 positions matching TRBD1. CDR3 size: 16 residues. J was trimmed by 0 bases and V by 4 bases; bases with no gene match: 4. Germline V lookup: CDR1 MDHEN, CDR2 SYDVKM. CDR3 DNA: TGTGCCAGCAGTTCCGGGACAGGACCAACTAATGAAAAACTGTTTTTT. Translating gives CASSSGTGPTNEKLFF.

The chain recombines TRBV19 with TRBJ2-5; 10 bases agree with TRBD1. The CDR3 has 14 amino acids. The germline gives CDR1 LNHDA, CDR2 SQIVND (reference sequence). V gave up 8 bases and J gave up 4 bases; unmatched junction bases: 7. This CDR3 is CASRQGAHIETQYF. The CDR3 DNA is TGTGCCAGTCGACAGGGGGCGCACATAGAGACCCAGTACTTC. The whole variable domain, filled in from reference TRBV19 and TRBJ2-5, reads DGGITQSPKYLFRKEGQNVTLSCEQNLNHDAMYWYRQDPGQGLRLIYYSQIVNDFQKGDIAEGYSVSREKKESFPLTVTSAQKNPTAFYLCASRQGAHIETQYFGPGTRLLVL.

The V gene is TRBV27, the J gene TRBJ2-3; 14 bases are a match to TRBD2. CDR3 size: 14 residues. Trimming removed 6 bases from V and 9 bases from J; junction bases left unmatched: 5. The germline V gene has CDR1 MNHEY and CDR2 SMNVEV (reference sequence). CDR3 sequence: CASRGTSGSGTQYF. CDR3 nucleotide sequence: TGTGCCAGCAGGGGGACTAGCGGGAGTGGCACGCAGTATTTT.

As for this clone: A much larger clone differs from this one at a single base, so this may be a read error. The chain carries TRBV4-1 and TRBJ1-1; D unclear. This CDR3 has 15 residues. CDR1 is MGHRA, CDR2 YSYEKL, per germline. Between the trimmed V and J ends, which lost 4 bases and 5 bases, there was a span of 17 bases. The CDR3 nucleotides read TGCGCCAGCAGCCCAACGATGGTAGATCTAACTGAAGCTTTCTTT. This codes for CASSPTMVDLTEAFF.

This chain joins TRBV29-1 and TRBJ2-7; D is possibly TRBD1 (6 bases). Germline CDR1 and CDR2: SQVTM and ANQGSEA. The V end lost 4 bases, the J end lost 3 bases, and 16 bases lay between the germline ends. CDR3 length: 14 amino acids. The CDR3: CSVADPQGDYEQYF. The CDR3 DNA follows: TGCAGCGTTGCCGACCCACAGGGTGACTACGAGCAGTACTTC.

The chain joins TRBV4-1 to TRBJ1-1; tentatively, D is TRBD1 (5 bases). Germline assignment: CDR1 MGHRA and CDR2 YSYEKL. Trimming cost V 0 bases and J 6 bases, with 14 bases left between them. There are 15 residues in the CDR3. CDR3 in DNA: TGCGCCAGCAGCCAAGATCAGGGAAAGGGCCCTGAAGCTTTCTTT. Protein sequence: CASSQDQGKGPEAFF.

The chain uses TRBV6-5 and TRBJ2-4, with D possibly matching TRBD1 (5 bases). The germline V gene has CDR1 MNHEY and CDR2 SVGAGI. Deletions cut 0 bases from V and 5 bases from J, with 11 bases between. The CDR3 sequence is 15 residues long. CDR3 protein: CASSYSIQVQNIQYF. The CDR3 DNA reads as TGTGCCAGCAGTTACTCGATACAGGTCCAAAACATTCAGTACTTC.

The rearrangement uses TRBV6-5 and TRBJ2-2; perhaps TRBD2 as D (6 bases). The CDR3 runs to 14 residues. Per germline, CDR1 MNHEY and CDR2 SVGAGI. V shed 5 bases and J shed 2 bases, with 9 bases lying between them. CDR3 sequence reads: CASSRDFNTGELFF. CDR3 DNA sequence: TGTGCCAGCAGTAGGGACTTCAACACCGGGGAGCTGTTTTTT.

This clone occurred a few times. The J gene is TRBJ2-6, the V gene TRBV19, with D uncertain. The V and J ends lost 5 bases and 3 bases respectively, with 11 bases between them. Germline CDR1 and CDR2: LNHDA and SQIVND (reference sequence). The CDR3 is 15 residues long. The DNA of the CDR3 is TGTGCCAGTAGTCCCCCAGGTCGTGGGGCCAACGTCCTGACTTTC. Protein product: CASSPPGRGANVLTF.

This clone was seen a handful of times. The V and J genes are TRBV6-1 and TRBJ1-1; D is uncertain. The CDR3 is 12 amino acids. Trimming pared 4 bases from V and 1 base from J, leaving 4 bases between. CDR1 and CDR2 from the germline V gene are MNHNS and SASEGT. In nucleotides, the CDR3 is TGTGCCAGCAGTGGAGGGAACACTGAAGCTTTCTTT. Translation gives CASSGGNTEAFF.

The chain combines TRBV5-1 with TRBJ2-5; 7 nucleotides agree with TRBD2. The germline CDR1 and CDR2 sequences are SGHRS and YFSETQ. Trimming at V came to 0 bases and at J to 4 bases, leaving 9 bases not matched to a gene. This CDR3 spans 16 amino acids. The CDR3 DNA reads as TGCGCCAGCAGCTTGGGGGGGGGACTCACTCCAGAGACCCAGTACTTC. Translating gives CASSLGGGLTPETQYF. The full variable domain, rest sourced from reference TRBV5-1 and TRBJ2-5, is KAGVTQTPRYLIKTRGQQVTLSCSPISGHRSVSWYQQTPGQGLQFLFEYFSETQRNKGNFPGRFSGRQFSNSRSEMNVSTLELGDSALYLCASSLGGGLTPETQYFGPGTRLLVL.

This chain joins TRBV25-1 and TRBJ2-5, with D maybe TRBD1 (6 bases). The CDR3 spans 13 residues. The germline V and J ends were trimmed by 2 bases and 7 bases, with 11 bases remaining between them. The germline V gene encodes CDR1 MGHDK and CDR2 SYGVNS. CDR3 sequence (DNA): TGTGCCAGCAGTGAAGGGGACATGGGGACCCAGTACTTC. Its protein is CASSEGDMGTQYF.